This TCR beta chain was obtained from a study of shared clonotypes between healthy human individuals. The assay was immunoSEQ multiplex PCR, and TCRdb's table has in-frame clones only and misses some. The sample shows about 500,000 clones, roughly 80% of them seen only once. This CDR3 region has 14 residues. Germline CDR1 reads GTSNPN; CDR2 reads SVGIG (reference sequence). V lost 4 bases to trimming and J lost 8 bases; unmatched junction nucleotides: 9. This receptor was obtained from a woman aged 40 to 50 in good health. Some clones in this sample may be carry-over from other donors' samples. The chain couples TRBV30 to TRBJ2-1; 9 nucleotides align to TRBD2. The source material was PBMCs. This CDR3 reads CAWILAGRVYEQFF. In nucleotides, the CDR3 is TGTGCCTGGATCCTAGCGGGAAGGGTCTATGAGCAGTTCTTC.